The 28 T cell receptor beta chains reported below all come from one sample, sequenced in a study of control samples from healthy donors and cancer patients. Only in-frame clones appear in the TCRdb table, and some are missing; sequencing was by immunoSEQ multiplex PCR. The sample shows 150,000 or so clones, roughly 94% of them seen only once. The specimen was blood. The origin of the receptors is a man between 35 and 55 years old in good health.

The chain couples TRBV4-1 to TRBJ1-1, with 9 bases aligning to TRBD1. The germline gives CDR1 MGHRA, CDR2 YSYEKL. The J segment lost 1 base and the V segment lost 1 base, leaving 10 bases of the junction unmatched. The CDR3 is made up of 18 amino acids. CDR3 bases: TGCGCCAGCAGCCAAGTTCGAACAGGGGGCCCGCGGAACACTGAAGCTTTCTTT. Amino acids: CASSQVRTGGPRNTEAFF.

V usage is TRBV5-4 and J usage is TRBJ1-1; D gene uncertain. The CDR3 length is 14 residues. Germline V gives CDR1 SGHNT, CDR2 YYREEE (reference sequence). V lost 2 bases and J 1 base, leaving 9 bases between the germline ends. The CDR3 reads CASSLMNPNTEAFF. In DNA form, the CDR3 reads TGTGCCAGCAGCTTAATGAACCCGAACACTGAAGCTTTCTTT.

The chain uses TRBV19 and TRBJ2-7, with TRBD2 matching over 11 bases. The CDR3 sequence is 14 residues long. The junction had 7 bases not matched to a gene; V was cut back by 10 bases and J by 2 bases. Germline V gene sequence: CDR1 LNHDA, CDR2 SQIVND (reference sequence). The CDR3 sequence: CANSGTSGTYEQYF. DNA for the CDR3: TGTGCCAACTCCGGGACTAGCGGAACCTACGAGCAGTACTTC.

The chain couples TRBV6-5 to TRBJ1-4, with 8 bases matching TRBD1. The trim removed 2 bases at V and 14 bases at J, leaving 13 bases unmatched. The length of the CDR3 is 15 residues. Germline V CDR1 and CDR2: MNHEY, SVGAGI. This CDR3 reads CASSYGRGLDQVLFF. Here the CDR3 DNA reads TGTGCCAGCAGTTACGGCAGGGGGCTCGACCAGGTCCTGTTTTTT.

In DNA, the CDR3 is TGTGCCAGCTCACTCACACCGGGACAGGGTCTCGAGACCCAGTACTTC. This translates into CASSLTPGQGLETQYF. The chain links TRBV18 to TRBJ2-5, with 9 bases lining up with TRBD1. Trimming took 4 bases from V and 5 from J; bases not matched to a gene: 11. The CDR3 sequence is 16 residues long. Per the germline V gene, CDR1 is KGHSH and CDR2 is LQKENI.

The V call is TRBV5-1, the J call TRBJ1-1; D is unresolved. The germline gives CDR1 SGHRS, CDR2 YFSETQ. This CDR3 has 14 residues. Trimming removed 1 base from V and 1 base from J, with 8 bases in between. The CDR3 loop is CASSLIAENTEAFF. The CDR3 DNA is TGCGCCAGCAGCTTGATAGCGGAGAACACTGAAGCTTTCTTT. Complete variable domain (other parts from reference TRBV5-1 and TRBJ1-1): KAGVTQTPRYLIKTRGQQVTLSCSPISGHRSVSWYQQTPGQGLQFLFEYFSETQRNKGNFPGRFSGRQFSNSRSEMNVSTLELGDSALYLCASSLIAENTEAFFGQGTRLTVV.

Remarks on this clone: At one end the junction does not follow the germline gene, possibly because of a read error. The chain carries TRBV5-1 and TRBJ1-3; D call uncertain. The CDR3 contains 15 residues. Per germline, CDR1 SGHRS and CDR2 YFSETQ. CDR3 protein: CASSLDGSSGDTIYF. The DNA of the CDR3 is TGCGCCAGCAGCTTGGACGGGAGCTCTGGAGACACCATATATTTT.

The CDR3 reads CASTGSGGANTGELFF. The CDR3 DNA follows: TGCGCCAGCACCGGTAGCGGGGGAGCGAACACCGGGGAGCTGTTTTTT. The rearrangement links TRBV5-1 to TRBJ2-2; 9 positions agree with TRBD2. The CDR3 consists of 16 residues. Germline V gives CDR1 SGHRS, CDR2 YFSETQ. V lost 6 bases, J lost 0 bases, and 6 bases stayed unmatched.

The chain combines TRBV4-1 with TRBJ1-6; possibly TRBD1 for D (5 bases). Trimming removed 4 bases at V and 7 bases at J, with 14 bases between. Germline lookup yields CDR1 MGHRA and CDR2 YSYEKL. The CDR3 has 15 residues. As DNA, the CDR3 is TGCGCCAGCAGCCTCAGTCGACAGATAAATTCACCCCTCCACTTT. It codes for CASSLSRQINSPLHF.

The chain links TRBV6-5 to TRBJ2-1; 7 bases agree with TRBD2. The junction had 8 bases not matched to a gene; V was cut back by 7 bases and J by 8 bases. CDR3 length: 13 amino acids. Germline-derived CDR1 and CDR2 are MNHEY and SVGAGI. The CDR3 protein is CASNPPAGDEQFF. The CDR3 DNA reads TGTGCCAGCAACCCCCCGGCGGGGGATGAGCAGTTCTTC.

J is TRBJ1-3 and V is TRBV27; D not certain. Germline assignment: CDR1 MNHEY and CDR2 SMNVEV (reference sequence). The CDR3 totals 16 residues. V lost 1 base and J 8 bases, leaving 18 bases between the germline ends. CDR3 DNA: TGTGCCAGCAGTTTATGGCCCCCGAGTCGCGAGGACACCATATATTTT. This codes for CASSLWPPSREDTIYF.

The CDR3 DNA reads as TGTGCCAGCAGTCCCCCCCGAATCGGGCATTTTCTAGGGGCTTTCTTT. This sequence encodes CASSPPRIGHFLGAFF. The chain is built from TRBV27 and TRBJ1-1; D uncertain. CDR3 size: 16 residues. Germline CDR1 MNHEY, CDR2 SMNVEV (reference sequence). Trimming removed 5 bases from V and 11 bases from J, with 27 bases in between.

The CDR3 DNA follows: TGCGCCAGCAGTAAAACTAGCGTCGGCACAGATACGCAGTATTTT. Translating it yields CASSKTSVGTDTQYF. This sequence joins TRBV10-1 and TRBJ2-3, with 7 bases that match TRBD2. Germline CDR1 and CDR2: WNHNN and SYGVQD (reference sequence). V lost 5 bases and J lost 1; bases outside the gene matches: 6. The CDR3 consists of 15 residues.

The V call is TRBV7-9, the J call TRBJ1-1; no clear D. In germline, CDR1 is SEHNR, CDR2 FQNEAQ (reference sequence). Deletions cut 0 bases from V and 1 base from J, with 9 bases between. This CDR3 has 15 amino acids. The CDR3 DNA follows: TGTGCCAGCAGCTTAGCGGAGGGCGGGAACACTGAAGCTTTCTTT. Its translation is CASSLAEGGNTEAFF.

V and J are TRBV4-1 and TRBJ2-7; 10 positions agree with TRBD1. The CDR3 sequence is 15 residues long. V gave up 6 bases and J gave up 1 base; unmatched junction bases: 6. CDR1 is MGHRA and CDR2 is YSYEKL in the germline V gene. The CDR3 DNA follows: TGCGCCAGCAGTCCTATGGGACAGGGGTCCTACGAGCAGTACTTC. Its protein is CASSPMGQGSYEQYF.

The chain employs TRBV6-6 and TRBJ1-1; D ambiguous. The germline gives CDR1 MNHNY, CDR2 SVGAGI (reference sequence). With 0 bases removed from V and 4 bases from J, the gap between germline ends came to 6 bases. The CDR3 loop spans 13 amino acids. The CDR3 DNA is TGTGCCAGCAGTTACTCGGCGGGCACTGAAGCTTTCTTT. This gives the protein CASSYSAGTEAFF.

The chain couples TRBV7-2 to TRBJ1-1; the D is unclear. The germline V and J ends were trimmed by 1 base and 1 base, with 7 bases remaining between them. Germline V lookup: CDR1 SGHTA, CDR2 FQGNSA. The CDR3 consists of 14 residues. The CDR3 DNA sequence: TGTGCCAGCAGCTTAGACCCCGGGAACACTGAAGCTTTCTTT. Translating it yields CASSLDPGNTEAFF.

The V call is TRBV28, the J call TRBJ2-2; 8 bases line up with TRBD2. Germline trimming cut 4 bases from V and 3 bases from J; bases unmatched to any gene: 22. The CDR3 length is 21 residues. The germline gives CDR1 MDHEN, CDR2 SYDVKM. The chain's CDR3 is CASSSTPWGAGETPDTGELFF. In DNA, the CDR3 is TGTGCCAGCAGTTCGACCCCCTGGGGAGCGGGGGAAACACCGGACACCGGGGAGCTGTTTTTT.

This chain uses TRBV9 with TRBJ1-4, with 10 bases aligning to TRBD1. Germline V gene data show CDR1 as SGDLS and CDR2 as YYNGEE. The ends lost 4 bases at V and 8 bases at J; junction bases unmatched: 11. The CDR3 loop spans 16 amino acids. The CDR3 here is CASSLTPGTGDEKLFF. CDR3 in DNA: TGTGCCAGCAGCCTAACCCCCGGGACAGGGGACGAAAAACTGTTTTTT.

J is TRBJ2-2 and V is TRBV7-2, with TRBD1 matching over 9 bases. This CDR3 is built from 15 residues. Germline CDR1 is SGHTA and CDR2 is FQGNSA. The trim removed 6 bases at V and 4 bases at J, leaving 6 bases unmatched. The CDR3 protein is CASSSGTGTTGELFF. The CDR3 nucleotides are TGTGCCAGCAGTTCCGGGACAGGGACCACCGGGGAGCTGTTTTTT.

V and J are TRBV6-1 and TRBJ1-3, with D possibly matching TRBD1 (6 bases). Trimming left V 2 bases short and J 2 bases short, with 10 bases between. The CDR3 has 15 amino acids. Per germline, CDR1 MNHNS and CDR2 SASEGT. CDR3 protein: CASSELGGTGNTIYF. DNA of the CDR3: TGTGCCAGCAGTGAATTAGGGGGAACTGGAAACACCATATATTTT.

The gene calls are TRBV7-9 and TRBJ1-1; D uncertain. The CDR3 is 13 amino acids. The V gene's germline CDR1 is SEHNR and CDR2 FQNEAQ (reference sequence). V lost 5 bases and J 3 bases, leaving 10 bases between the germline ends. DNA for the CDR3: TGTGCCAGCAGCCGTGCGGACTACACTGAAGCTTTCTTT. Translated: CASSRADYTEAFF. Supplemented by reference TRBV7-9 and TRBJ1-1, the full variable domain reads DTGVSQNPRHKITKRGQNVTFRCDPISEHNRLYWYRQTLGQGPEFLTYFQNEAQLEKSRLLSDRFSAERPKGSFSTLEIQRTEQGDSAMYLCASSRADYTEAFFGQGTRLTVV.

The chain has TRBV5-1 and TRBJ1-2, with TRBD1 matching 9 bases. CDR3 length: 13 residues. The V and J ends lost 4 bases and 7 bases, in that order; junction bases with no gene match: 5. Germline loops: CDR1 SGHRS, CDR2 YFSETQ. The CDR3 reads CASSPTGGGGYTF. The CDR3 bases are TGCGCCAGCAGCCCGACAGGGGGTGGTGGCTACACCTTC.

Concerning this clone: Other DNA sequences within the sample encode an identical CDR3. The V gene is TRBV7-2, the J gene TRBJ2-1; TRBD2 aligns across 7 bases. Germline V CDR1 and CDR2: SGHTA, FQGNSA. Trimming took 1 base from V and 2 from J; bases not matched to a gene: 2. The CDR3 contains 15 residues. CDR3 DNA: TGTGCCAGCAGCTTAGGCGGGGGTCCCTACAATGAGCAGTTCTTC. Residues: CASSLGGGPYNEQFF.

This clone has a single count. This rearrangement joins TRBV30 to TRBJ1-1; D might be TRBD1 (5 bases). The V end was cut by 0 bases, the J end by 8 bases, with 10 bases between. Germline assignment: CDR1 GTSNPN and CDR2 SVGIG (reference sequence). CDR3 size: 12 residues. DNA for the CDR3: TGTGCCTGGAGTGTTCTGACAGAAGAAGCTTTCTTT. Encoded protein: CAWSVLTEEAFF.

The rearrangement uses TRBV5-4 and TRBJ1-1; D not resolved. Germline V gene lookup returns CDR1 SGHNT and CDR2 YYREEE (reference sequence). V was clipped by 1 base and J by 1 base, with 11 bases between them. The CDR3 is 15 residues long. The CDR3 region has the DNA TGTGCCAGCAGCTTGCCCCTTGGGCAGAACACTGAAGCTTTCTTT. Its translation is CASSLPLGQNTEAFF. The full variable domain, rest sourced from reference TRBV5-4 and TRBJ1-1, is ETGVTQSPTHLIKTRGQQVTLRCSSQSGHNTVSWYQQALGQGPQFIFQYYREEENGRGNFPPRFSGLQFPNYSSELNVNALELDDSALYLCASSLPLGQNTEAFFGQGTRLTVV.

This clone came up once. V and J are TRBV24-1 and TRBJ2-7; 12 positions match TRBD1. V dropped 4 bases and J dropped 5; count of bases not matched to a gene: 2. The CDR3 runs 14 residues. Germline V gene data show CDR1 as KGHDR and CDR2 as SFDVKD. The CDR3 protein is CATSDRDRGHEQYF. CDR3 DNA sequence: TGTGCCACCAGTGACCGGGACAGGGGGCACGAGCAGTACTTC.

The V and J genes are TRBV2 and TRBJ1-2, with 9 bases identical to TRBD1. Germline CDR1 and CDR2: SNHLY and FYNNEI. V was clipped by 6 bases and J by 7 bases; unmatched bases: 6. This CDR3 is 13 amino acids long. The DNA for the CDR3 is TGTGCCAGCAGCCTCACAGGGGGCTCTGGCTACACCTTC. It yields the protein CASSLTGGSGYTF.